These 14 T cell receptor beta chains were all obtained from the same sample, sequenced in a study of blood T cell repertoires in COVID-19. The data were produced by immunoSEQ multiplex PCR, yet TCRdb's version contains in-frame clones alone and is incomplete. Here the sample spans 130,000 or so clones, 80% to 90% being singletons. The sequenced sample was peripheral blood. The source is a man aged 55 to 70 with active or convalescent COVID-19.

The chain couples TRBV3-1 (or the pseudogene TRBV3-2) to TRBJ2-1, with D possibly being TRBD2 (6 bases). V dropped 8 bases and J dropped 8 bases, with 13 bases sitting between them. The CDR3 spans 12 residues. Germline values: CDR1 LGHDT, CDR2 YNNKEL (reference sequence). The CDR3 loop is CASCRSGDEQFF. CDR3 bases: TGTGCCAGCTGCCGATCGGGGGATGAGCAGTTCTTC.

Turning to this clone: This CDR3 is also generated by other DNA sequences in the sample. CDR3 coding DNA: TGTGCCAGCAGTTTTCGACAGGGGTATGGCTACACCTTC. Translating gives CASSFRQGYGYTF. V and J are TRBV28 and TRBJ1-2; 8 bases align to TRBD1. V dropped 3 bases and J dropped 5; count of bases not matched to a gene: 2. Germline assignment: CDR1 MDHEN and CDR2 SYDVKM. The length of the CDR3 is 13 residues.

The CDR3 nucleotides read TGCGCCAGCAGCTACACAGGGTACTCGTTTCCAGATACGCAGTATTTT. Encoded protein: CASSYTGYSFPDTQYF. This chain joins TRBV5-1 and TRBJ2-3, with a weak D call TRBD1 (6 bases). This CDR3 region has 16 residues. Germline assignment: CDR1 SGHRS and CDR2 YFSETQ. The V end lost 3 bases, the J end lost 4 bases, and 18 bases lay between the germline ends.

The chain links TRBV7-2 to TRBJ2-7; 8 nucleotides line up with TRBD2. The CDR3 has 14 residues. Germline assignment: CDR1 SGHTA and CDR2 FQGNSA. J gave up 6 bases and V 6 bases, and 10 bases lay outside the gene matches. CDR3 bases: TGTGCCAGCAGGCCCAGCGGGAGAGGTGGCGAGCAGTACTTC. Amino acids: CASRPSGRGGEQYF.

V gene TRBV6-6 combines with J gene TRBJ1-3, with 7 bases that match TRBD1. V shed 8 bases and J 1 base; nucleotides not matched to a gene: 8. CDR3 length: 15 amino acids. The germline CDR1 and CDR2 sequences are MNHNY and SVGAGI (reference sequence). The CDR3 DNA sequence: TGTGCCAGCGGAAAACAGGGGCCTTCTGGAAACACCATATATTTT. This sequence encodes CASGKQGPSGNTIYF.

The chain has TRBV5-5 and TRBJ1-2; unclear D gene. This CDR3 has 16 amino acids. CDR1 and CDR2 from the germline V gene are SGHKS and YYEKEE (reference sequence). The V end lost 3 bases, the J end lost 4 bases, and 19 bases lay between the germline ends. The CDR3 region is CASSSLVGRRLYGYTF. CDR3 DNA sequence: TGTGCCAGCAGCTCCCTCGTGGGTCGCAGGCTCTATGGCTACACCTTC.

This chain joins TRBV7-2 and TRBJ2-7, with D maybe TRBD1 (5 bases). The ends were cut back, 1 base at V and 4 bases at J, with 8 bases in the middle. The CDR3 has 13 residues. CDR1 SGHTA and CDR2 FQGNSA come from the germline V gene. In DNA, the CDR3 is TGTGCCAGCAGCTTAGGGGGCTGGTACGAGCAGTACTTC. Protein: CASSLGGWYEQYF.

The chain carries TRBV19 and TRBJ1-5; D is unresolved. CDR1 and CDR2 from the germline V gene are LNHDA and SQIVND (reference sequence). Deletions cut 3 bases from V and 2 bases from J, with 5 bases between. CDR3 length equals 13 residues. This chain's CDR3 is CASSMAGNQPQHF. CDR3 sequence (DNA): TGTGCCAGTAGTATGGCGGGCAATCAGCCCCAGCATTTT.

The rearrangement uses TRBV7-9 and TRBJ2-2; tentative D call: TRBD2 (6 bases). Looked up from germline, CDR1 is SEHNR and CDR2 is FQNEAQ (reference sequence). With 5 bases removed from V and 6 bases from J, the gap between germline ends came to 22 bases. The CDR3 loop spans 17 amino acids. CDR3 loop: CASSTIDGRVLAGELFF. The CDR3 coding sequence is TGTGCCAGCAGCACAATAGACGGGAGAGTCTTGGCCGGGGAGCTGTTTTTT.

The gene calls are TRBV6-5 and TRBJ2-1, with D possibly matching TRBD1 (5 bases). The CDR3 length is 14 residues. CDR1 and CDR2 (germline): MNHEY, SVGAGI. Trimming cost V 7 bases and J 5 bases, with 15 bases left between them. The CDR3 sequence is CASKPYAGNNEQFF. In DNA form, the CDR3 reads TGTGCCAGCAAACCCTATGCAGGGAACAATGAGCAGTTCTTC.

CDR3 in amino acids: CASSVGGATNEKLFF. Here the CDR3 DNA reads TGTGCCAGTAGTGTCGGTGGAGCAACTAATGAAAAACTGTTTTTT. The chain is built from TRBV19 and TRBJ1-4; unclear D gene. The length of the CDR3 is 15 residues. Trimming stripped 5 bases from V and 0 bases from J, with 10 bases between. CDR1 LNHDA and CDR2 SQIVND come from the germline V gene (reference sequence).

This chain joins TRBV2 and TRBJ1-2; 8 bases match TRBD1. The germline V gene encodes CDR1 SNHLY and CDR2 FYNNEI. V lost 2 bases and J lost 0; bases outside the gene matches: 2. This CDR3 is 15 amino acids long. This chain's CDR3 is CASSEPGQANYGYTF. The CDR3 coding sequence is TGTGCCAGCAGTGAACCGGGACAGGCTAACTATGGCTACACCTTC.

The V and J genes are TRBV27 and TRBJ2-1; TRBD2 is a possible D gene (5 bases). Trimming shortened V by 2 bases and J by 5 bases, and 10 bases separated the two germline ends. This CDR3 comprises 14 residues. Germline loops: CDR1 MNHEY, CDR2 SMNVEV (reference sequence). Here the CDR3 DNA reads TGTGCCAGCAGTTTAGAGTCTAGCCACAATGAGCAGTTCTTC. Protein sequence: CASSLESSHNEQFF.

This clone has a handful of counts. This chain connects TRBV9 to TRBJ1-2, with 7 positions matching TRBD1. The CDR3 contains 16 residues. CDR1 is SGDLS and CDR2 is YYNGEE in the germline V gene. The ends lost 4 bases at V and 8 bases at J; junction bases unmatched: 17. CDR3 loop: CASSPRPGQEIGGYTF. The CDR3 DNA follows: TGTGCCAGCAGCCCCCGACCAGGACAGGAGATTGGCGGCTACACCTTC.